Sequencing of this TCR beta chain was carried out in a study of spatial heterogeneity in lung cancer. Study results and limitations: Resection blood, more than follow-up blood, showed ubiquitous expanded tumor TCRs.

The time point denotes: sample taken at primary tumor resection. Unique molecular identifiers, one per molecule, were present on every TCR cDNA molecule. TCRdb re-called the 5' RACE reads through MiXCR, storing one row per CDR3 protein. The repertoire holds approximately 40,000 distinct CDR3 sequences, with around 6.8% as singletons. CDR1 LGHDT and CDR2 YNNKEL come from the germline V gene (reference sequence). Trimming at V came to 3 bases and at J to 7 bases, leaving 2 bases not matched to a gene. The length of the CDR3 is 13 residues. This clonotype was observed a few times. What it binds is unknown.

The chain links TRBV3-1 to TRBJ2-1; the match to TRBD2 covers 8 bases. The material was PBMCs, obtained at surgery. The sequence derives from a female donor with early-stage non-small cell lung cancer. The CDR3 nucleotides read TGTGCCAGCAGCCAGTTAGCGGGGAATGAGCAGTTCTTC. Its protein is CASSQLAGNEQFF.